This is a list of T cell receptor beta chains from one sample in a study of T cell repertoires in cytomegalovirus infection. TCRdb re-derived calls from the reads in MiXCR, one entry per CDR3 protein. This table has approximately 250,000 distinct CDR3 sequences, under 8.5% appearing once. Sequences were obtained from PBMCs. The source of these receptors is a human donor in good health (CMV status not recorded). Some clones in this sample may be carry-over from other donors' samples. CDR3s include the opening cysteine and the closing phenylalanine or tryptophan. D genes are given only for firm matches. The size field is filled for only some rows; it gives once, few, many or a size class.

v_call: TRBV5-1
d_call: -
j_call: TRBJ1-1
clone_size: many
cdr3_aa: CASSPRTASSTEAFF
cdr3_nt: TGCGCCAGCAGCCCTCGGACAGCGTCGAGCACTGAAGCTTTCTTT

v_call: TRBV6-2/TRBV6-3
d_call: TRBD1
j_call: TRBJ1-2
clone_size: many
cdr3_aa: CASSSTGGGRGYTF
cdr3_nt: TGTGCCAGCAGTTCGACAGGGGGAGGACGCGGCTACACCTTC

v_call: TRBV2
d_call: -
j_call: TRBJ2-5
clone_size: many
cdr3_aa: CASRQGALETQYF
cdr3_nt: TGTGCCAGCAGACAAGGGGCTTTGGAGACCCAGTACTTC

v_call: TRBV7-8
d_call: -
j_call: TRBJ1-1
clone_size: many
cdr3_aa: CASSLVQGPNTEAFF
cdr3_nt: TGTGCCAGCAGCTTAGTGCAGGGGCCGAACACTGAAGCTTTCTTT

v_call: TRBV20-1
d_call: TRBD1
j_call: TRBJ1-4
clone_size: -
cdr3_aa: CSARPTGGRGSTNEKLFF
cdr3_nt: TGCAGTGCTAGACCGACAGGGGGACGCGGATCAACTAATGAAAAACTGTTTTTT

v_call: TRBV7-8
d_call: -
j_call: TRBJ2-5
clone_size: many
cdr3_aa: CASSLAFYRPETQYF
cdr3_nt: TGTGCCAGCAGCTTAGCCTTCTACCGGCCGGAGACCCAGTACTTC

v_call: TRBV9
d_call: TRBD1
j_call: TRBJ2-1
clone_size: -
cdr3_aa: CASSESTGIHEQFF
cdr3_nt: TGTGCCAGCAGCGAATCGACAGGGATCCATGAGCAGTTCTTC

v_call: TRBV29-1
d_call: -
j_call: TRBJ2-3
clone_size: -
cdr3_aa: CSVVTDTQYF
cdr3_nt: TGCAGCGTTGTTACAGATACGCAGTATTTT

v_call: TRBV5-1
d_call: TRBD2
j_call: TRBJ2-7
clone_size: few
cdr3_aa: CASSQTPSGDQYF
cdr3_nt: TGCGCCAGCAGCCAGACACCTAGCGGGGACCAGTACTTC

v_call: TRBV13
d_call: -
j_call: TRBJ1-2
clone_size: many
cdr3_aa: CASSLVGLHTPHYGYTF
cdr3_nt: TGTGCCAGCAGCTTAGTTGGCTTGCACACCCCTCACTATGGCTACACCTTC

v_call: TRBV20-1
d_call: TRBD1
j_call: TRBJ2-3
clone_size: many
cdr3_aa: CSAEPGTGTDTQYF
cdr3_nt: TGCAGTGCGGAACCCGGGACAGGCACAGATACGCAGTATTTT

v_call: TRBV20-1
d_call: -
j_call: TRBJ1-5
clone_size: -
cdr3_aa: CSARDKWFEVLGNQPQHF
cdr3_nt: TGCAGTGCTAGAGATAAGTGGTTTGAGGTACTTGGAAATCAGCCCCAGCATTTT

v_call: TRBV20-1
d_call: -
j_call: TRBJ1-4
clone_size: many
cdr3_aa: CSARDKLTGRGEKLFF
cdr3_nt: TGCAGTGCTAGAGATAAACTAACAGGGCGTGGTGAAAAACTGTTTTTT

v_call: TRBV29-1
d_call: -
j_call: TRBJ2-5
clone_size: many
cdr3_aa: CSVRGVGGETQYF
cdr3_nt: TGCAGCGTTAGAGGCGTTGGGGGGGAGACCCAGTACTTC

v_call: TRBV7-9
d_call: -
j_call: TRBJ1-3
clone_size: many
cdr3_aa: CVARGSGNTIYF
cdr3_nt: TGTGTCGCGCGGGGCTCTGGAAACACCATATATTTT

v_call: TRBV20-1
d_call: TRBD1
j_call: TRBJ1-5
clone_size: many
cdr3_aa: CSASRQGVGPQHF
cdr3_nt: TGCAGTGCTAGCCGACAGGGCGTGGGGCCCCAGCATTTT

v_call: TRBV7-9
d_call: -
j_call: TRBJ2-3
clone_size: many
cdr3_aa: CASSPEGTDTQYF
cdr3_nt: TGTGCCAGCAGCCCTGAGGGGACAGATACGCAGTATTTT

v_call: TRBV7-9
d_call: -
j_call: TRBJ1-1
clone_size: many
cdr3_aa: CASSVFGGMNTEAFF
cdr3_nt: TGTGCCAGCAGCGTCTTCGGCGGGATGAACACTGAAGCTTTCTTT

v_call: TRBV28
d_call: TRBD2
j_call: TRBJ2-3
clone_size: many
cdr3_aa: CASSITSGEDTQYF
cdr3_nt: TGTGCCAGCAGTATAACTAGCGGGGAAGATACGCAGTATTTT

v_call: TRBV28
d_call: TRBD2
j_call: TRBJ2-1
clone_size: -
cdr3_aa: CATLAGGAYNEQFF
cdr3_nt: TGTGCCACCTTGGCGGGGGGGGCCTACAATGAGCAGTTCTTC

v_call: TRBV5-6
d_call: -
j_call: TRBJ2-7
clone_size: many
cdr3_aa: CASSLDEDSHF
cdr3_nt: TGTGCCAGCAGCTTGGATGAGGACAGTCACTTC

v_call: TRBV19
d_call: TRBD2
j_call: TRBJ2-3
clone_size: many
cdr3_aa: CASSAGLAGGRPATQYF
cdr3_nt: TGTGCCAGTAGTGCCGGACTAGCGGGGGGTCGACCGGCTACGCAGTATTTT

v_call: TRBV25-1
d_call: -
j_call: TRBJ2-4
clone_size: many
cdr3_aa: CASRGRGNIQYF
cdr3_nt: TGTGCCAGCAGGGGGAGAGGAAACATTCAGTACTTC

v_call: TRBV10-3
d_call: -
j_call: TRBJ1-5
clone_size: -
cdr3_aa: CAISESSDQPQHF
cdr3_nt: TGTGCCATCAGTGAGTCTTCCGATCAGCCCCAGCATTTT

v_call: TRBV29-1
d_call: -
j_call: TRBJ2-1
clone_size: many
cdr3_aa: CSVEDYTAGWGNEQFF
cdr3_nt: TGCAGCGTTGAAGATTATACGGCGGGGTGGGGCAATGAGCAGTTCTTC

v_call: TRBV5-4
d_call: -
j_call: TRBJ1-3
clone_size: -
cdr3_aa: CASKRGTDSGNTIYF
cdr3_nt: TGTGCCAGCAAACGGGGCACCGACTCTGGAAACACCATATATTTT

v_call: TRBV30
d_call: -
j_call: TRBJ2-7
clone_size: few
cdr3_aa: CAWSRTYESEQYF
cdr3_nt: TGTGCCTGGAGTCGGACATATGAATCTGAGCAGTACTTC

v_call: TRBV15
d_call: TRBD1
j_call: TRBJ2-2
clone_size: few
cdr3_aa: CATSRGNRGSGELFF
cdr3_nt: TGTGCCACCAGCAGAGGGAACAGGGGATCAGGGGAGCTGTTTTTT

v_call: TRBV10-3
d_call: TRBD1
j_call: TRBJ2-4
clone_size: many
cdr3_aa: CAISEFPGGGGMTKNIQYF
cdr3_nt: TGTGCCATCAGTGAATTCCCAGGGGGCGGAGGGATGACCAAAAACATTCAGTACTTC

v_call: TRBV6-2/TRBV6-3
d_call: -
j_call: TRBJ1-5
clone_size: many
cdr3_aa: CASSYHGNQPQHF
cdr3_nt: TGTGCCAGCAGTTACCATGGGAATCAGCCCCAGCATTTT

v_call: TRBV2
d_call: -
j_call: TRBJ2-1
clone_size: many
cdr3_aa: CASSVFRDRSYNEQFF
cdr3_nt: TGTGCCAGCAGCGTATTCAGGGATCGTTCCTACAATGAGCAGTTCTTC

v_call: TRBV6-2/TRBV6-3
d_call: -
j_call: TRBJ2-5
clone_size: many
cdr3_aa: CASRSPGTMQTQYF
cdr3_nt: TGTGCCAGCAGATCCCCAGGGACGATGCAGACCCAGTACTTC

v_call: TRBV7-6
d_call: TRBD1
j_call: TRBJ2-3
clone_size: many
cdr3_aa: CASSSTGPADTQYF
cdr3_nt: TGTGCCAGCAGCTCGACAGGGCCGGCAGATACGCAGTATTTT

v_call: TRBV5-1
d_call: -
j_call: TRBJ1-6
clone_size: many
cdr3_aa: CASSLGPDINNSPLHF
cdr3_nt: TGCGCCAGCAGCTTGGGACCGGACATCAATAATTCACCCCTCCACTTT

v_call: TRBV20-1
d_call: -
j_call: TRBJ1-6
clone_size: many
cdr3_aa: CSASAGRYNSPLHF
cdr3_nt: TGCAGTGCATCAGCGGGACGCTATAATTCACCCCTCCACTTT

v_call: TRBV20-1
d_call: -
j_call: TRBJ2-5
clone_size: many
cdr3_aa: CSAPSRTEETQYF
cdr3_nt: TGCAGTGCCCCCAGTAGGACCGAAGAGACCCAGTACTTC

v_call: TRBV7-9
d_call: -
j_call: TRBJ2-5
clone_size: few
cdr3_aa: CASSLGGLQETQYF
cdr3_nt: TGTGCCAGCAGCTTGGGAGGACTACAAGAGACCCAGTACTTC

v_call: TRBV24-1
d_call: TRBD2
j_call: TRBJ2-3
clone_size: many
cdr3_aa: CATSEFGGTQYF
cdr3_nt: TGTGCCACCAGTGAATTCGGGGGGACGCAGTATTTT

v_call: TRBV7-6
d_call: TRBD1
j_call: TRBJ1-5
clone_size: many
cdr3_aa: CASSSGQGQPQHF
cdr3_nt: TGTGCCAGCAGCTCGGGACAGGGACAGCCCCAGCATTTT

v_call: TRBV25-1
d_call: TRBD1
j_call: TRBJ1-1
clone_size: -
cdr3_aa: CASSPNSPDRGSTEAFF
cdr3_nt: TGTGCCAGCAGTCCCAATAGTCCGGACAGGGGAAGCACTGAAGCTTTCTTT

v_call: TRBV4-1
d_call: TRBD1
j_call: TRBJ2-2
clone_size: many
cdr3_aa: CASSRQDRGRNTGELFF
cdr3_nt: TGCGCCAGCAGCCGCCAGGACAGGGGGAGGAACACCGGGGAGCTGTTTTTT

v_call: TRBV27
d_call: -
j_call: TRBJ1-2
clone_size: many
cdr3_aa: CASSLRPVGLYGYTF
cdr3_nt: TGTGCCAGCAGTTTAAGGCCTGTGGGGCTGTATGGCTACACCTTC

v_call: TRBV11-2
d_call: -
j_call: TRBJ1-5
clone_size: many
cdr3_aa: CASSLGSGMVAQHF
cdr3_nt: TGTGCCAGCAGCTTAGGATCTGGGATGGTGGCCCAGCATTTT

v_call: TRBV12-3/TRBV12-4
d_call: -
j_call: TRBJ1-1
clone_size: many
cdr3_aa: CASEKVTRDGEAFF
cdr3_nt: TGTGCCAGCGAGAAGGTAACCAGGGATGGAGAAGCTTTCTTT

v_call: TRBV5-1
d_call: TRBD2
j_call: TRBJ2-3
clone_size: many
cdr3_aa: CASSLNSGGAADTQYF
cdr3_nt: TGCGCCAGCAGCCTCAATAGCGGGGGGGCAGCAGATACGCAGTATTTT

v_call: TRBV3-1
d_call: -
j_call: TRBJ1-1
clone_size: few
cdr3_aa: CASSLWTDPDTEAFF
cdr3_nt: TGTGCCAGCAGCCTCTGGACAGACCCAGACACTGAAGCTTTCTTT

v_call: TRBV7-2
d_call: TRBD1
j_call: TRBJ1-1
clone_size: many
cdr3_aa: CASSTGAADRAFF
cdr3_nt: TGTGCCAGCAGCACAGGGGCCGCCGATCGAGCTTTCTTT

v_call: TRBV9
d_call: TRBD2
j_call: TRBJ2-1
clone_size: -
cdr3_aa: CASSGTRGGGNEQFF
cdr3_nt: TGTGCCAGCAGCGGGACGCGGGGGGGGGGAAATGAGCAGTTCTTC

v_call: TRBV6-2/TRBV6-3
d_call: TRBD1
j_call: TRBJ1-2
clone_size: many
cdr3_aa: CASNSLPGQGNYGYTF
cdr3_nt: TGTGCCAGCAATTCCCTTCCGGGACAGGGGAACTATGGCTACACCTTC

v_call: TRBV28
d_call: TRBD1
j_call: TRBJ2-5
clone_size: -
cdr3_aa: CASSLPRQGASQETQYF
cdr3_nt: TGTGCCAGCAGTTTACCCCGACAGGGGGCCTCCCAAGAGACCCAGTACTTC

v_call: TRBV5-1
d_call: TRBD1
j_call: TRBJ1-1
clone_size: -
cdr3_aa: CASSLGVYRGLSSADEAFF
cdr3_nt: TGCGCCAGCAGCTTGGGGGTATACAGGGGGCTCTCGTCGGCCGATGAAGCTTTCTTT